This record concerns one TCR beta chain sequence. The CDR3 totals 13 residues. The V and J ends lost 1 base and 6 bases respectively, with 9 bases between them. This record comes from a study of blood T cell repertoires in COVID-19. Study at large: Some COVID-19 samples were acute and others convalescent; all came from the United States, Italy and Spain.

Original processing methods: Estimation of nucleated cell counts was performed using reference gene primer amplification. Measured with immunoSEQ multiplex PCR; TCRdb has only the in-frame clones, and not every one. D and trimming were read from the DNA, whereas the V and J calls and clone size are those reported in that table. The sample yields fewer than 350,000 clones, around 86% seen once. The gene calls are TRBV12-3 or TRBV12-4 and TRBJ1-2; possible D gene TRBD1, 5 bases. The source of this sequence is a man aged 35 to 55 with active or convalescent COVID-19. Material: peripheral blood. CDR3 residues: CASSLGTRDGYTF. For the CDR3, the DNA is TGTGCCAGCAGTTTAGGGACCAGGGATGGCTACACCTTC.